The clone carrying this T cell receptor beta chain has a count of ten or more. Those patients with uncontrolled infection, other autoimmune disease, pregnancy or lactation were excluded. The CDR3 spans 14 residues. The germline V gene encodes CDR1 MNHEY and CDR2 SVGEGT. Trimming pared 1 base from V and 6 bases from J, leaving 13 bases between. RNA transcripts gave rise to amplified TCR beta CDR3 regions. Researchers ran a first-round RT-PCR on the TCR CDR3 using the HTBI primer set. One entry per CDR3 protein results from TCRdb running MiXCR on the multiplex PCR reads. The table includes about 550,000 distinct CDR3 sequences, roughly 20% detected once. The data originate from a study of T cells in Graves' hyperthyroidism and ophthalmopathy.

The receptor comes from a young man with Graves' hyperthyroidism. The sequenced sample was blood. The J gene is TRBJ2-7, the V gene TRBV6-2 or TRBV6-3; D may be TRBD2 (5 bases). As DNA, the CDR3 is TGTGCCAGCAGTTACTGGCACAGCGAGGGCGAGCAGTACTTC. Protein product: CASSYWHSEGEQYF.